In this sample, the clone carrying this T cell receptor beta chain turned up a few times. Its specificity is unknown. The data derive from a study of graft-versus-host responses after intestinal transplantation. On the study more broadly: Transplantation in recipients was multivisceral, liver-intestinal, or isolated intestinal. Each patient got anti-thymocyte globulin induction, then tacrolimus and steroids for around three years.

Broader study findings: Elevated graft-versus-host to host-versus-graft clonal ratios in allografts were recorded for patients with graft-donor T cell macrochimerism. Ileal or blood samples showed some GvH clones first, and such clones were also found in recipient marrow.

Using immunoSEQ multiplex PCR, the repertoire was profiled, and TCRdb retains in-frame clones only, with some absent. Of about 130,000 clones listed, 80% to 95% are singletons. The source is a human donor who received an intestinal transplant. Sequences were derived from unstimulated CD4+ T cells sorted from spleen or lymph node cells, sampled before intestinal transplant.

CDR3 amino acids: CAISEGANEKLFF. For the CDR3, the DNA is TGTGCCATCAGTGAGGGAGCTAATGAAAAACTGTTTTTT. The gene calls are TRBV10-3 and TRBJ1-4; D is unresolved. This CDR3 is 13 amino acids long. Per the germline V gene, CDR1 is ENHRY and CDR2 is SYGVKD. Trimming pared 2 bases from V and 3 bases from J, leaving 4 bases between.